This T cell receptor (beta chain) stems from a study of T cell responses to AZD1222 COVID-19 vaccine. Some clones are missing from TCRdb's copy, which holds only in-frame ones; the method was immunoSEQ multiplex PCR. The sample consists of about 99,000 clones, 89% of them appearing once. CDR1 is SEHNR, CDR2 FQNEAQ, per germline (reference sequence). This CDR3 is 17 amino acids long. Trimming removed 4 bases from V and 7 bases from J; junction bases left unmatched: 14. The V call is TRBV7-9, the J call TRBJ1-1; 11 positions match TRBD1. This sample comprised peripheral blood, obtained on day 0 of AZD1222 vaccination. This clonotype was sampled from an adult in good health. CDR3 in amino acids: CASSSARGQGAYVEAFF. In nucleotides, the CDR3 is TGTGCCAGCAGCTCCGCCCGCGGACAGGGGGCCTATGTTGAAGCTTTCTTT.